This entry lists 29 T cell receptor beta chains sequenced from one sample in a study of blood T cell repertoires in COVID-19. This table comes from immunoSEQ multiplex PCR, and its TCRdb copy is limited to in-frame clones, with some not included. The table shows roughly 150,000 clones, with about 86% occurring only once. Sequencing was done on a sample of peripheral blood. These receptors originate from a woman aged 70 to 79 with COVID-19, enrolled during active disease.

V and J are TRBV3-1 (or the pseudogene TRBV3-2) and TRBJ1-1; D remains unclear. From germline, CDR1 is LGHDT and CDR2 YNNKEL (reference sequence). The V end lost 0 bases, the J end lost 4 bases, and 12 bases lay between the germline ends. The CDR3 covers 15 residues. The CDR3 coding sequence is TGTGCCAGCAGCCAAGAGAGGGCCGAGGGCACTGAAGCTTTCTTT. Translating gives CASSQERAEGTEAFF.

This sequence joins TRBV19 and TRBJ1-4; no firm D call. From germline, CDR1 is LNHDA and CDR2 SQIVND (reference sequence). Trimming cost V 5 bases and J 0 bases, with 13 bases left between them. The CDR3 totals 16 residues. CDR3 bases: TGTGCCAGTAGTCTAGGAGTCTCTGCAACTAATGAAAAACTGTTTTTT. Its protein is CASSLGVSATNEKLFF.

V usage is TRBV7-2 and J usage is TRBJ1-5; D uncertain. The CDR3 loop spans 15 amino acids. Trimming took off 0 bases at V and 0 bases at J, with 6 bases between the two ends. Germline V CDR1 and CDR2: SGHTA, FQGNSA. In DNA form, the CDR3 reads TGTGCCAGCAGCTTAGCGGCCGATAGCAATCAGCCCCAGCATTTT. It yields the protein CASSLAADSNQPQHF.

V gene TRBV6-1 combines with J gene TRBJ2-7; a possible D gene is TRBD1 (6 bases). From germline, CDR1 is MNHNS and CDR2 SASEGT. The CDR3 is made up of 15 amino acids. V shed 3 bases and J shed 0 bases, with 12 bases lying between them. Here the CDR3 reads CASSEWGRGSYEQYF. The CDR3 coding sequence is TGTGCCAGCAGTGAGTGGGGCAGGGGCTCCTACGAGCAGTACTTC.

The V call is TRBV6-4, the J call TRBJ2-1; 8 bases are shared with TRBD1. Germline V gene data show CDR1 as MRHNA and CDR2 as SNTAGT. The CDR3 is made up of 14 amino acids. V lost 4 bases, J lost 3 bases, and 2 bases stayed unmatched. CDR3 residues: CASSVGTGYNEQFF. The DNA of the CDR3 is TGTGCCAGCAGTGTGGGGACAGGCTACAATGAGCAGTTCTTC.

The chain has TRBV12-3 or TRBV12-4 and TRBJ2-1; no clear D gene. Trimming pared 4 bases from V and 4 bases from J, leaving 8 bases between. The CDR3 sequence is 13 residues long. CDR3 nucleotides: TGTGCCAGCAGTTCTGGCAATTACAATGAGCAGTTCTTC. This encodes CASSSGNYNEQFF.

The CDR3 nucleotides are TGTGCCAGCAGCCCGGGGGGGGCTTATGGCTACACCTTC. It codes for CASSPGGAYGYTF. The V gene is TRBV9, the J gene TRBJ1-2; D is perhaps TRBD1 (6 bases). Germline values: CDR1 SGDLS, CDR2 YYNGEE. Trimming left V 4 bases short and J 5 bases short, with 12 bases between. CDR3 size: 13 residues.

The chain is built from TRBV11-2 and TRBJ1-1; possibly TRBD1 for D (5 bases). Between the trimmed V and J ends, which lost 1 base and 11 bases, there was a span of 14 bases. Germline assignment: CDR1 SGHAT and CDR2 FQNNGV. This CDR3 spans 13 amino acids. The DNA for the CDR3 is TGTGCCAGCAGCTTAGGAATGGGGGGGTCCGCTTTCTTT. It translates to CASSLGMGGSAFF.

J is TRBJ2-2 and V is TRBV5-1, with TRBD2 as a possible D gene (5 bases). Trimming shortened V by 0 bases and J by 3 bases, and 9 bases separated the two germline ends. CDR1 is SGHRS, CDR2 YFSETQ, per germline. The CDR3 spans 15 residues. This CDR3 reads CASSLDGRYTGELFF. The CDR3 nucleotides read TGCGCCAGCAGCTTGGATGGGAGATACACCGGGGAGCTGTTTTTT.

The chain links TRBV6-6 to TRBJ2-1, with D unclear. V lost 7 bases to trimming and J lost 4 bases, with 8 bases between them. Germline assignment: CDR1 MNHNY and CDR2 SVGAGI (reference sequence). The CDR3 spans 12 residues. Written as DNA, the CDR3 is TGTGCCAGCAAAGACTTATACAATGAGCAGTTCTTC. This gives the protein CASKDLYNEQFF.

The genes are TRBV5-1 and TRBJ1-4, with TRBD1 matching over 7 bases. In germline, CDR1 is SGHRS, CDR2 YFSETQ. This CDR3 region has 15 residues. Trimming removed 3 bases from V and 6 bases from J; junction bases left unmatched: 8. The DNA of the CDR3 is TGCGCCAGCAGCTCTACGGGACAGCCAGATGAAAAACTGTTTTTT. It yields the protein CASSSTGQPDEKLFF.

The chain links TRBV28 to TRBJ1-1, with D perhaps matching TRBD1 (5 bases). CDR1 and CDR2 from the germline V gene are MDHEN and SYDVKM. V was shortened by 6 bases and J by 7 bases, with 18 bases between the two germline ends. CDR3 length: 14 residues. In nucleotides, the CDR3 is TGTGCCAGCAGCCGAATGGGGCTGGGGCTTGAAGCTTTCTTT. Encoded protein: CASSRMGLGLEAFF.

This sequence joins TRBV18 and TRBJ1-2, with unresolved D. Between the trimmed V and J ends, which lost 3 bases and 8 bases, there was a span of 16 bases. This CDR3 is 14 amino acids long. Germline-derived CDR1 and CDR2 are KGHSH and LQKENI. The CDR3 is CASSPPARGFGYTF. In DNA form, the CDR3 reads TGTGCCAGCTCACCCCCAGCCAGAGGGTTCGGCTACACCTTC.

The CDR3 coding sequence is TGTGCCAGCAGCCTCTTAGGGGCAGAGACCCAGTACTTC. This encodes CASSLLGAETQYF. V gene TRBV6-5 combines with J gene TRBJ2-5; D is perhaps TRBD1 (5 bases). The CDR3 extends over 13 amino acids. The V gene's germline CDR1 is MNHEY and CDR2 SVGAGI. V was trimmed by 6 bases and J by 4 bases, leaving 12 bases between them.

The rearrangement uses TRBV18 and TRBJ2-5; a possible D gene is TRBD1 (6 bases). Germline V lookup: CDR1 KGHSH, CDR2 LQKENI. The CDR3 consists of 15 residues. V gave up 3 bases and J gave up 2 bases, with 13 bases separating them. CDR3 nucleotides: TGTGCCAGCTCACCCTTTAGACAGGAACAAGAGACCCAGTACTTC. Translation: CASSPFRQEQETQYF.

This clone occurred once. The chain joins TRBV7-9 to TRBJ2-5; TRBD2 might be the D (6 bases). Trimming cost V 0 bases and J 0 bases, with 11 bases left between them. In germline, CDR1 is SEHNR, CDR2 FQNEAQ (reference sequence). The CDR3 is 16 amino acids. CDR3 in DNA: TGTGCCAGCAGCTTAGCCAAGGGACTGTACCAAGAGACCCAGTACTTC. Its translation: CASSLAKGLYQETQYF.

The V call is TRBV5-1, the J call TRBJ2-3, with 14 bases lining up with TRBD2. The J segment lost 1 base and the V segment lost 2 bases, leaving 12 bases of the junction unmatched. CDR3 length: 20 amino acids. Germline loops: CDR1 SGHRS, CDR2 YFSETQ. The CDR3 sequence is CASSLHEPGLAGEGTDTQYF. In nucleotides, the CDR3 is TGCGCCAGCAGCTTACATGAACCGGGACTAGCGGGGGAGGGCACAGATACGCAGTATTTT.

This chain connects TRBV2 to TRBJ2-5, with D perhaps TRBD1 (5 bases). V lost 4 bases and J 5 bases, leaving 17 bases between the germline ends. Looked up from germline, CDR1 is SNHLY and CDR2 is FYNNEI. The CDR3 consists of 15 residues. The chain's CDR3 is CASSVRTRFTETQYF. As DNA, the CDR3 is TGTGCCAGCAGTGTCCGGACACGATTCACGGAGACCCAGTACTTC.

The V call is TRBV7-8, the J call TRBJ1-6, with 8 bases aligning to TRBD1. From germline, CDR1 is SGHVS and CDR2 FQNEAQ. The CDR3 sequence is 16 residues long. V lost 1 base, J lost 9 bases, and 8 bases stayed unmatched. DNA of the CDR3: TGTGCCAGCAGCTTAGGGGCCAGGGGGCTATCTTCACCCCTCCACTTT. It yields the protein CASSLGARGLSSPLHF. The variable domain in full, completed from reference TRBV7-8 and TRBJ1-6, reads GAGVSQSPRYKVAKRGQDVALRCDPISGHVSLFWYQQALGQGPEFLTYFQNEAQLDKSGLPSDRFFAERPEGSVSTLKIQRTQQEDSAVYLCASSLGARGLSSPLHFGNGTRLTVT.

The chain is built from TRBV19 and TRBJ1-2; 7 positions agree with TRBD1. This CDR3 has 14 residues. The germline V gene has CDR1 LNHDA and CDR2 SQIVND (reference sequence). V was pared by 5 bases and J by 5 bases, with 8 bases of the junction left unmatched. CDR3 region: CASSGTDPRYGYTF. CDR3 DNA sequence: TGTGCCAGTAGTGGGACAGATCCTAGGTATGGCTACACCTTC.

The genes are TRBV30 and TRBJ1-4; D might be TRBD1 (6 bases). V lost 2 bases, J lost 1 base, and 17 bases lay in between. Per germline, CDR1 GTSNPN and CDR2 SVGIG (reference sequence). CDR3 length: 17 residues. CDR3 sequence reads: CAWSKTRQGLTNEKLFF. As DNA, the CDR3 is TGTGCCTGGAGTAAGACGAGGCAGGGGCTAACTAATGAAAAACTGTTTTTT.

V usage is TRBV20-1 and J usage is TRBJ2-7; 10 bases are shared with TRBD1. Germline CDR1 and CDR2: DFQATT and SNEGSKA (reference sequence). V shed 3 bases, J shed 9 bases, and the junction held 17 bases outside the gene matches. The CDR3 runs to 16 residues. The CDR3 spells CSASYEFVGTGAGQYF. CDR3 in DNA: TGCAGTGCTAGTTATGAGTTTGTTGGGACAGGGGCCGGGCAGTACTTC.

Turning to this clone: This sample also contains other DNA sequences that code for the same CDR3. The chain couples TRBV30 to TRBJ1-2; a possible D gene is TRBD1 (5 bases). The ends were cut back, 3 bases at V and 2 bases at J, with 16 bases in the middle. The CDR3 length is 15 residues. CDR1 is GTSNPN and CDR2 is SVGIG in the germline V gene (reference sequence). CDR3 nucleotides: TGTGCCTGGAGCCCAGGACATCAACCAAACTATGGCTACACCTTC. As protein: CAWSPGHQPNYGYTF.

This sequence joins TRBV19 and TRBJ1-5; the D gene is possibly TRBD1 (6 bases). V was clipped by 7 bases and J by 4 bases, with 14 bases between them. CDR1 and CDR2 (germline): LNHDA, SQIVND (reference sequence). This CDR3 is 14 amino acids long. The CDR3 protein is CASKGETPNQPQHF. CDR3 DNA sequence: TGTGCCAGTAAGGGGGAGACACCGAATCAGCCCCAGCATTTT.

The genes are TRBV7-8 and TRBJ1-4, with 9 bases aligning to TRBD1. The trim removed 1 base at V and 6 bases at J, leaving 0 bases unmatched. The CDR3 has 14 residues. CDR1 SGHVS and CDR2 FQNEAQ come from the germline V gene. The CDR3 coding sequence is TGTGCCAGCAGCTTAGGGGACAGGGATGAAAAACTGTTTTTT. Its protein product is CASSLGDRDEKLFF.

This chain connects TRBV12-2 to TRBJ2-7; TRBD1 is taken as the D call from the table, unchecked against the DNA. TRBV12-2 is annotated as a pseudogene. This CDR3 spans 20 amino acids. CDR3 loop: CASRSRVVPRGLCITYEQYF. In DNA, the CDR3 is TGTGCAAGTCGCTCAAGGGTAGTCCCCAGGGGGCTATGTATAACCTACGAGCAGTACTTC.

The sample holds a few counts of this clone. This rearrangement joins TRBV5-4 to TRBJ1-2, with D tentatively TRBD1 (5 bases). The CDR3 loop spans 14 amino acids. Trimming stripped 4 bases from V and 13 bases from J, with 23 bases between. Germline values: CDR1 SGHNT, CDR2 YYREEE (reference sequence). The CDR3, as DNA: TGTGCCAGCAGCCCCAACCCCGGGGGTGCCACGGTCACCTTC. Encoded protein: CASSPNPGGATVTF.

The rearrangement links TRBV3-1 (or the pseudogene TRBV3-2) to TRBJ1-6; D uncertain. The CDR3 spans 14 residues. Germline assignment: CDR1 LGHDT and CDR2 YNNKEL (reference sequence). V dropped 0 bases and J dropped 13 bases, with 13 bases sitting between them. CDR3 in amino acids: CASSQEVGVRPLHF. The DNA of the CDR3 is TGTGCCAGCAGCCAAGAGGTCGGGGTGCGGCCCCTCCACTTT.

This chain uses TRBV11-2 with TRBJ1-6; perhaps TRBD1 as D (5 bases). The germline V gene encodes CDR1 SGHAT and CDR2 FQNNGV. The CDR3 runs to 14 residues. V shed 6 bases and J shed 7 bases, with 13 bases lying between them. CDR3 coding DNA: TGTGCCAGCAGATACACAGGACCAAATTCACCCCTCCACTTT. It is translated as CASRYTGPNSPLHF.